This T cell receptor (beta chain) was captured in a study of blood T cells in healthy people across ages. The germline V gene has CDR1 DFQATT and CDR2 SNEGSKA (reference sequence). Trimming at V came to 1 base and at J to 4 bases, leaving 11 bases not matched to a gene. This CDR3 is built from 16 residues. Alongside a J-beta primer mix, a sample-barcoded 5' primer served in a second PCR lasting about 7 to 11 cycles. TCRdb passed the 5' RACE reads through MiXCR, listing each CDR3 protein once. This sample yields about 1.4 million distinct CDR3 sequences, of which around 59% are seen a single time; over 5.5% belongs to the top ten.

This sequence joins TRBV20-1 and TRBJ2-5; the match to TRBD2 covers 8 bases. The sample was blood. The clonotype was recovered from a man aged 18 to 30 in good health. CDR3 coding DNA: TGCAGTGCTAGAGGGGGGGGACTAGTTCCCCGAGAGACCCAGTACTTC. As protein: CSARGGGLVPRETQYF.